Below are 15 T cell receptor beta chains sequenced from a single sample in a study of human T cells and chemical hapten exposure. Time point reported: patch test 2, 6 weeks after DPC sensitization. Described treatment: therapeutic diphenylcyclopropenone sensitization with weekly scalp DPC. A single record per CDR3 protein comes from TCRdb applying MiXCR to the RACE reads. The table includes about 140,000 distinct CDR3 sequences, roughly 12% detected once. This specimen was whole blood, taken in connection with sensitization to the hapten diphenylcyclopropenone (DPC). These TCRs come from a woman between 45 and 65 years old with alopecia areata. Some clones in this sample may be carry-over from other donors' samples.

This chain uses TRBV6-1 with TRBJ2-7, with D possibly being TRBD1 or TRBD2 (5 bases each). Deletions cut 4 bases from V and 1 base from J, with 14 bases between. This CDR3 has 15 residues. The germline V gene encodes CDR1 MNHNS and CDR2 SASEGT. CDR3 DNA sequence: TGTGCCAGCAGTGTCCTGGGGACGCCATCCTACGAGCAGTACTTC. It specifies CASSVLGTPSYEQYF.

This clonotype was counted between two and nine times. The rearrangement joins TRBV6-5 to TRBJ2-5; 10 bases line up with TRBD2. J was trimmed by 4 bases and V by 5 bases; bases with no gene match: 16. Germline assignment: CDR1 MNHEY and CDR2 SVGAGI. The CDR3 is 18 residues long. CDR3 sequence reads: CASSTGGLADPWVETQYF. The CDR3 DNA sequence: TGTGCCAGCAGTACCGGAGGACTAGCGGACCCTTGGGTAGAGACCCAGTACTTC.

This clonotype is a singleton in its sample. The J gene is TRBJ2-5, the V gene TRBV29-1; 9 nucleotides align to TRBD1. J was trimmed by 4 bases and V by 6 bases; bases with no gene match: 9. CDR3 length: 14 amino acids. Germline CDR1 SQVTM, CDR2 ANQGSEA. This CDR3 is CSVPGTGSLETQYF. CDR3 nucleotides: TGCAGCGTGCCCGGGACAGGGTCCTTAGAGACCCAGTACTTC.

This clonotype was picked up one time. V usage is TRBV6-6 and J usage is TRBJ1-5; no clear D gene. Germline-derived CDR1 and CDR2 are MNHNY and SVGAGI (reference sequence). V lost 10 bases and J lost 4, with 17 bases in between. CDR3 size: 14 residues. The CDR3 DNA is TGTGCCACCCGACATGGGAAAGAAAATCAGCCCCAGCATTTT. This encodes CATRHGKENQPQHF.

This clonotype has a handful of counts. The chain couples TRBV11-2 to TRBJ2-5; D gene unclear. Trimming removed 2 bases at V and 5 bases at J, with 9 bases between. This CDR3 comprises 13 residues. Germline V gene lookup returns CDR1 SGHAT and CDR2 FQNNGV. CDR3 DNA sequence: TGTGCCAGCAGCTTAAGCGATCTGGAGACCCAGTACTTC. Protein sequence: CASSLSDLETQYF.

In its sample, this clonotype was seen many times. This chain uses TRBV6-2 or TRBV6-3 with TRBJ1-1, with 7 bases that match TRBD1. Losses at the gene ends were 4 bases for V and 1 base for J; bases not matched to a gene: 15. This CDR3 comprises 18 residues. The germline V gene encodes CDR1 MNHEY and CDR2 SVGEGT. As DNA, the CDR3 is TGTGCCAGCAGTTCCCCTTATGGCAGGGGGACCTCGAACACTGAAGCTTTCTTT. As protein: CASSSPYGRGTSNTEAFF.

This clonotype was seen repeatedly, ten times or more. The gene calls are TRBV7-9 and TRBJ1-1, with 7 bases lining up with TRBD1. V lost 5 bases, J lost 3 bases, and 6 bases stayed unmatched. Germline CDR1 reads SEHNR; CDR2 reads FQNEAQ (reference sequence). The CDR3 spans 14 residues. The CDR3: CASSPPTGYTEAFF. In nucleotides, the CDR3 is TGTGCCAGCAGCCCCCCGACAGGGTACACTGAAGCTTTCTTT. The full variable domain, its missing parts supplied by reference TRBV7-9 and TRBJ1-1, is DTGVSQNPRHKITKRGQNVTFRCDPISEHNRLYWYRQTLGQGPEFLTYFQNEAQLEKSRLLSDRFSAERPKGSFSTLEIQRTEQGDSAMYLCASSPPTGYTEAFFGQGTRLTVV.

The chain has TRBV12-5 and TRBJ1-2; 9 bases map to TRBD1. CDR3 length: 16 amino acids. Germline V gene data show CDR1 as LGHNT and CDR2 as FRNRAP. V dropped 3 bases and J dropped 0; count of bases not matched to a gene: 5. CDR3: CASGFKRDRANYGYTF. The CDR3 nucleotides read TGTGCTAGTGGTTTTAAACGGGACAGGGCTAACTATGGCTACACCTTC. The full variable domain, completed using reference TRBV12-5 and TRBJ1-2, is DARVTQTPRHKVTEMGQEVTMRCQPILGHNTVFWYRQTMMQGLELLAYFRNRAPLDDSGMPKDRFSAEMPDATLATLKIQPSEPRDSAVYFCASGFKRDRANYGYTFGSGTRLTVV.

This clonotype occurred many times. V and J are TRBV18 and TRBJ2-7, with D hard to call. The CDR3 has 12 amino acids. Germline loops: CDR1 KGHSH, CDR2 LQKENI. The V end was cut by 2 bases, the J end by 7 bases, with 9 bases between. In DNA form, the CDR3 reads TGTGCCAGCTCACCAAATGAACGAGAGCAGTACTTC. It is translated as CASSPNEREQYF.

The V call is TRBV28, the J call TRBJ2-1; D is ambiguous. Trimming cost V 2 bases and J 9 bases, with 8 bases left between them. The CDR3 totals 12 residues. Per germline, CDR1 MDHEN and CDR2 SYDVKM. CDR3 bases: TGTGCCAGCAGTTTAGCAACGGGTGAGCAGTTCTTC. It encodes CASSLATGEQFF.

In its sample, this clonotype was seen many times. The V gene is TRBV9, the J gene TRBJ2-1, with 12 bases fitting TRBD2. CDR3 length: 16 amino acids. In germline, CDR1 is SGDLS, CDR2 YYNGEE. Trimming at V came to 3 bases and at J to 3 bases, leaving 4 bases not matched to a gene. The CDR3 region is CASSGATSGGYNEQFF. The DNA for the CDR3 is TGTGCCAGCAGCGGGGCGACTAGCGGGGGCTACAATGAGCAGTTCTTC.

The CDR3 coding sequence is TGTGCCAGCAACGCCGGGACTAGCGGGAGGGCCGGCACAGATACGCAGTATTTT. Residues: CASNAGTSGRAGTDTQYF. V and J are TRBV11-2 and TRBJ2-3; 16 positions match TRBD2. The CDR3 is made up of 18 amino acids. Looked up from germline, CDR1 is SGHAT and CDR2 is FQNNGV. V shed 7 bases, J shed 1 base, and the junction held 8 bases outside the gene matches.

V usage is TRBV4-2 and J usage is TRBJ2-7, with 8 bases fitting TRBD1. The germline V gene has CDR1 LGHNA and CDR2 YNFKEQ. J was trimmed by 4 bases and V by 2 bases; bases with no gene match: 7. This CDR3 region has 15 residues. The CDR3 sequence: CASSQSGQGPYEQYF. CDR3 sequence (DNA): TGTGCCAGCAGCCAATCTGGACAGGGTCCGTACGAGCAGTACTTC.

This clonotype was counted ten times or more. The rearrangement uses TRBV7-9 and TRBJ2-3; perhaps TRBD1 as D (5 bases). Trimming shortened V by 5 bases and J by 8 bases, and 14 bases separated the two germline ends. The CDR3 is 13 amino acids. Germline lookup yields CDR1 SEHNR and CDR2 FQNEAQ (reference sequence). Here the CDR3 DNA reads TGTGCCAGCAGCACCAGGGAAGGTGGTACGCAGTATTTT. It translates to CASSTREGGTQYF.

This CDR3 reads CASSITGADTDTQYF. The CDR3 DNA reads TGTGCCAGTAGTATTACGGGCGCAGACACAGATACGCAGTATTTT. The V and J genes are TRBV19 and TRBJ2-3; D unresolved. CDR1 is LNHDA and CDR2 is SQIVND in the germline V gene (reference sequence). CDR3 size: 15 residues. V was clipped by 3 bases and J by 2 bases, with 12 bases between them.